This TCR beta chain was identified during a study of regulatory T cells in long-lasting Graves disease. Study-level information: Graves' patients who were just diagnosed had used antithyroid drugs for under 3 months.

Sample time point: newly diagnosed GD, antithyroid drugs for less than 3 months. There was RNA extracted from PBMCs, and the TCR library was made from it. The source of the patients was an endocrinology department in Xi'an, China. Investigators prepared the TCR beta libraries by applying iRepertoire HTBI primers and Arm-PCR of CDR3 regions. MiXCR was run by TCRdb on the multiplex PCR reads, yielding one entry per CDR3 protein. The table has roughly 430,000 distinct CDR3 sequences, around 17% seen once. Germline V lookup: CDR1 DFQATT, CDR2 SNEGSKA (reference sequence). Trimming removed 2 bases at V and 5 bases at J, with 7 bases between. This CDR3 is built from 12 residues. The table lists this clonotype with many counts. The antigen remains undetermined. Findings of the study overall: Persistent disease favored TRBV28, TRBJ1-2 and TRBJ2-5.

The sample was also reused in another study, on T cells in Graves' hyperthyroidism and ophthalmopathy. Per that paper: The model forecast ophthalmopathy, anticipating it by a median roughly 6.5 months before onset.

The sequence was obtained from a woman aged 25 to 39 with Graves disease. The chain links TRBV20-1 to TRBJ2-1; D gene unclear. The sequencing used peripheral blood mononuclear cells (PBMCs), collected at new diagnosis, from a patient treated with antithyroid drugs. The CDR3 nucleotides read TGCAGTGCTAGAACTGACAACAATGAGCAGTTCTTC. Encoded protein: CSARTDNNEQFF.